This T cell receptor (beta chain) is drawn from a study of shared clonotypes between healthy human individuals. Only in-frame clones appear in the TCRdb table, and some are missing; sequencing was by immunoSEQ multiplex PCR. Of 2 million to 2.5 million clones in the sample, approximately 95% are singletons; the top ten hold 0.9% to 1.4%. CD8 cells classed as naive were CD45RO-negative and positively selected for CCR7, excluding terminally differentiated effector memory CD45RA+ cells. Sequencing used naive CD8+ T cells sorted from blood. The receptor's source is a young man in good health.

The CDR3 DNA reads TGTGCCAGCAGCTTCGAAACGGCAGCCTATGGCTACACCTTC. Its protein is CASSFETAAYGYTF. V gene TRBV11-2 combines with J gene TRBJ1-2; D gene unclear. Trimming shortened V by 3 bases and J by 4 bases, and 12 bases separated the two germline ends. In germline, CDR1 is SGHAT, CDR2 FQNNGV. CDR3 size: 14 residues.